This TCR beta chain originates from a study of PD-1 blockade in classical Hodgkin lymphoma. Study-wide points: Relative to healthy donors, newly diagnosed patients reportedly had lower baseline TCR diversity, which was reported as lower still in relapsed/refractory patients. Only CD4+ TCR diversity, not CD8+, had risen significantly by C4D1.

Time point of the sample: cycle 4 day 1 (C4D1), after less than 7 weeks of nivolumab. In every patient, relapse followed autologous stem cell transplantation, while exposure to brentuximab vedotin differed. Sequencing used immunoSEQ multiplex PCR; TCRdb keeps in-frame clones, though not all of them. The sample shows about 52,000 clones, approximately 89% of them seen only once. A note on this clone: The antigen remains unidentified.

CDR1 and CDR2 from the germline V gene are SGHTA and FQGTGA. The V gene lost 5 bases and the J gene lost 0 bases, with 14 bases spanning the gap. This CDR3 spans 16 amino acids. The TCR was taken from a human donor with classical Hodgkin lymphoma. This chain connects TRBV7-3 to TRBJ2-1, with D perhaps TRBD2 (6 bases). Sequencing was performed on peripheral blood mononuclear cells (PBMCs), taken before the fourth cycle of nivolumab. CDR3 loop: CASSPIAVSSYNEQFF. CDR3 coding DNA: TGTGCCAGCAGCCCCATAGCGGTGAGCTCCTACAATGAGCAGTTCTTC.